This T cell receptor (beta chain) was profiled in a study of T cells after yellow fever vaccination. About the study: With SMART-Seq v4 Ultra Low Input, the fractions containing low cell numbers were prepared.

Study results and caveats: Post-booster reappearance was seen for most primary-vaccination clones (around 96% CD4, 75% to 90% CD8). Although most clonotypes did not, a small share appeared in both CD4 and CD8 compartments.

The CDR3 consists of 13 residues. The germline CDR1 and CDR2 sequences are DFQATT and SNEGSKA (reference sequence). Trimming took 6 bases from V and 7 from J; bases not matched to a gene: 9. In making TCR cDNA, 5'RACE template switching added a universal primer site and UMIs to it. TCRdb re-derived calls from the 5' RACE reads in MiXCR, one entry per CDR3 protein. The table records under 350,000 distinct CDR3 sequences, about 4% of them present only once. This clonotype was picked up many times. Its antigen is undetermined. The sequenced sample was PBMCs, obtained 5 days after the yellow fever booster vaccination. The chain recombines TRBV20-1 with TRBJ2-7; 10 nucleotides line up with TRBD2. This TCR derives from a man aged 18 to 30 who received the YFV17D yellow fever vaccine. DNA for the CDR3: TGCAGTGCAGGACGTAGCGGGGGGAGGGAGCAGTACGTC. It is translated as CSAGRSGGREQYV.